This T cell receptor beta chain derives from a study of blood T cell repertoires in COVID-19. As for the study in general: In each case, the material was cDNA or gDNA derived from T cells, B-cell-depleted T cells, or PBMCs.

This clone turned up a few times. Source study methods: Cell counts per sample came from amplifying reference gene primers. Method: immunoSEQ multiplex PCR; TCRdb's copy keeps in-frame clones and lacks some. That table supplies the V and J calls and clone size; D and trimming were determined from the DNA. Counted here are 150,000 to 200,000 clones, roughly 85% occurring once; the ten biggest clones make up less than 30%. The germline V gene encodes CDR1 SQVTM and CDR2 ANQGSEA. V dropped 7 bases and J dropped 7 bases, with 14 bases sitting between them. The CDR3 extends over 13 amino acids. V is TRBV29-1 and J is TRBJ1-6; D gene unclear. Source material: peripheral blood. This receptor was taken from a woman in her seventies with acute or convalescent COVID-19. DNA for the CDR3: TGCAGCGCTCCCGGAGACGGAAATTCACCCCTCCACTTT. This codes for CSAPGDGNSPLHF. The complete variable domain, with remaining parts taken from reference TRBV29-1 and TRBJ1-6, reads SAVISQKPSRDICQRGTSLTIQCQVDSQVTMMFWYRQQPGQSLTLIATANQGSEATYESGFVIDKFPISRPNLTFSTLTVSNMSPEDSSIYLCSAPGDGNSPLHFGNGTRLTVT.